The 28 T cell receptor beta chains presented below share a single source sample, sequenced in a study of PD-L1 blockade in urothelial cancer. TCRdb's copy holds only in-frame clones and misses some; the assay was immunoSEQ multiplex PCR. The sample comprises 45,000 to 65,000 clones, 75% to 90% of which are singletons, and about 5.3% rests with the top ten. Specimen: PBMCs, collected around atezolizumab (anti-PD-L1) treatment. These receptors all come from a man aged 35-49 years with urothelial cancer.

The V gene is TRBV28, the J gene TRBJ2-3, with TRBD2 matching over 8 bases. J lost 3 bases, V lost 10 bases, and 9 bases had no gene match. Germline lookup yields CDR1 MDHEN and CDR2 SYDVKM. This CDR3 comprises 14 residues. The CDR3 DNA follows: TGTGCCACCGCGAGCGGGAGTTGGACAGATACGCAGTATTTT. It specifies CATASGSWTDTQYF.

This chain links TRBV30 with TRBJ2-2; the match to TRBD1 covers 9 bases. The CDR3 is 16 amino acids. From germline, CDR1 is GTSNPN and CDR2 SVGIG (reference sequence). J was trimmed by 0 bases and V by 2 bases; bases with no gene match: 4. Here the CDR3 DNA reads TGTGCCTGGAGTTTCGGACAGGGGTCGAACACCGGGGAGCTGTTTTTT. Amino acids: CAWSFGQGSNTGELFF.

The chain joins TRBV11-2 to TRBJ2-1; TRBD2 aligns across 10 bases. V shed 5 bases and J 0 bases; nucleotides not matched to a gene: 4. CDR3 length: 16 residues. Germline CDR1 and CDR2: SGHAT and FQNNGV. The CDR3 nucleotides are TGTGCCAGCAGCCTATCTAGCGGGAGCTCCTACAATGAGCAGTTCTTC. Its translation is CASSLSSGSSYNEQFF.

V and J are TRBV10-3 and TRBJ2-2; 7 bases line up with TRBD1. V trimming: 3 bases; J trimming: 4 bases; junction bases outside the gene matches: 11. The germline CDR1 and CDR2 sequences are ENHRY and SYGVKD. The CDR3 sequence is 17 residues long. The CDR3 region has the DNA TGTGCCATCAGTGATCCGGGACAGCCTTTTCTCACCGGGGAGCTGTTTTTT. Encoded protein: CAISDPGQPFLTGELFF.

The chain recombines TRBV9 with TRBJ2-5, with D possibly TRBD2 on 5 matching bases. CDR3 length equals 14 residues. Trimming cost V 0 bases and J 2 bases, with 8 bases left between them. The germline V gene encodes CDR1 SGDLS and CDR2 YYNGEE. The CDR3 DNA is TGTGCCAGCAGCGTAGCGAGCGGTCAAGAGACCCAGTACTTC. This gives the protein CASSVASGQETQYF.

This clone was counted a single time. This chain joins TRBV18 and TRBJ2-7; D is possibly TRBD1 (6 bases). This CDR3 is 16 amino acids long. Germline CDR1 KGHSH, CDR2 LQKENI. V was pared by 0 bases and J by 3 bases, with 15 bases between. The CDR3 nucleotides read TGTGCCAGCTCACCACCGACATTGACAGGAGGCTACGAGCAGTACTTC. It translates to CASSPPTLTGGYEQYF. Full variable domain (outside the CDR3, taken from reference TRBV18 and TRBJ2-7): NAGVMQNPRHLVRRRGQEARLRCSPMKGHSHVYWYRQLPEEGLKFMVYLQKENIIDESGMPKERFSAEFPKEGPSILRIQQVVRGDSAAYFCASSPPTLTGGYEQYFGPGTRLTVT.

The CDR3 protein is CASSPGRTEKLFF. The CDR3 coding sequence is TGTGCCAGCTCACCAGGGAGGACTGAAAAACTGTTTTTT. The chain carries TRBV18 and TRBJ1-4, with D unresolved. This CDR3 is 13 amino acids long. V was pared by 2 bases and J by 7 bases, with 8 bases between. In germline, CDR1 is KGHSH, CDR2 LQKENI. Looking up the rest from reference TRBV18 and TRBJ1-4 gives the full variable domain: NAGVMQNPRHLVRRRGQEARLRCSPMKGHSHVYWYRQLPEEGLKFMVYLQKENIIDESGMPKERFSAEFPKEGPSILRIQQVVRGDSAAYFCASSPGRTEKLFFGSGTQLSVL.

The chain links TRBV19 to TRBJ2-3; D gene ambiguous. This CDR3 contains 14 residues. Germline V gene lookup returns CDR1 LNHDA and CDR2 SQIVND (reference sequence). Trimming stripped 0 bases from V and 0 bases from J, with 4 bases between. This CDR3 reads CASSIDRSTDTQYF. The CDR3, as DNA: TGTGCCAGTAGTATAGACAGGAGCACAGATACGCAGTATTTT.

This rearrangement joins TRBV28 to TRBJ2-7; tentative D call: TRBD2 (5 bases). CDR1 and CDR2 from the germline V gene are MDHEN and SYDVKM. The CDR3 loop spans 14 amino acids. Trimming took off 3 bases at V and 6 bases at J, with 15 bases between the two ends. DNA of the CDR3: TGTGCCAGCAGTTTTCGCGGGTCGGTCGGCGAGCAGTACTTC. Its protein product is CASSFRGSVGEQYF.

The V call is TRBV28, the J call TRBJ2-5; TRBD1 matches 7 bases. The CDR3 length is 13 residues. Trimming took 6 bases from V and 4 from J; bases not matched to a gene: 5. Germline-derived CDR1 and CDR2 are MDHEN and SYDVKM. In DNA, the CDR3 is TGTGCCAGCAGCCACCGGGACAGAGAGACCCAGTACTTC. This encodes CASSHRDRETQYF.

J is TRBJ2-1 and V is TRBV5-1; TRBD1 matches at 9 bases. Germline CDR1 is SGHRS and CDR2 is YFSETQ. V dropped 6 bases and J dropped 5; count of bases not matched to a gene: 9. The CDR3 spans 15 residues. As DNA, the CDR3 is TGCGCCAGCAACACACAGGGGGCGCTTGACAATGAGCAGTTCTTC. It is translated as CASNTQGALDNEQFF.

V is TRBV27 and J is TRBJ2-5, with D maybe TRBD2 (6 bases). This CDR3 contains 13 residues. The V end was cut by 4 bases, the J end by 0 bases, with 6 bases between. CDR1 is MNHEY and CDR2 is SMNVEV in the germline V gene (reference sequence). The CDR3 sequence: CASSWDYQETQYF. As DNA, the CDR3 is TGTGCCAGCAGTTGGGACTACCAAGAGACCCAGTACTTC.

The CDR3 loop is CASNKGGLNTGELFF. In DNA form, the CDR3 reads TGTGCCAGCAACAAAGGGGGTCTGAACACCGGGGAGCTGTTTTTT. The chain carries TRBV2 and TRBJ2-2; perhaps TRBD1 as D (6 bases). Trimming removed 7 bases from V and 1 base from J, with 13 bases in between. The CDR3 covers 15 residues. Germline V lookup: CDR1 SNHLY, CDR2 FYNNEI.

This clone was detected only once. The rearrangement joins TRBV6-4 to TRBJ2-1; D unclear. Trimming took 2 bases from V and 15 from J, leaving 17 bases between them. This CDR3 region has 13 residues. Looked up from germline, CDR1 is MRHNA and CDR2 is SNTAGT. The CDR3 spells CASSDPMSFNLFF. CDR3 bases: TGTGCCAGCAGTGACCCTATGTCCTTTAACTTGTTCTTC.

This chain uses TRBV13 with TRBJ2-1; 8 bases fit TRBD2. This CDR3 spans 16 amino acids. Germline lookup yields CDR1 PRHDT and CDR2 FYEKMQ (reference sequence). V lost 4 bases and J lost 0; bases outside the gene matches: 5. The chain's CDR3 is CASSSLSGSSYNEQFF. The CDR3 DNA follows: TGTGCCAGCAGCTCCCTCAGCGGGAGCTCCTACAATGAGCAGTTCTTC.

This sequence joins TRBV28 and TRBJ2-4; D is possibly TRBD2 (7 bases). The germline V gene has CDR1 MDHEN and CDR2 SYDVKM. V was trimmed by 7 bases and J by 9 bases, leaving 22 bases between them. The length of the CDR3 is 15 residues. The CDR3 region has the DNA TGTGCCAGCACCCGCCGTGGGGGCGGGAGTGCCATTCAGTACTTC. Translation gives CASTRRGGGSAIQYF.

The chain carries TRBV5-4 and TRBJ2-7; the D gene is possibly TRBD2 (6 bases). CDR1 and CDR2 from the germline V gene are SGHNT and YYREEE (reference sequence). Deletions cut 2 bases from V and 6 bases from J, with 18 bases between. The CDR3 contains 15 residues. The CDR3 is CASSFLGEENSEQYF. The CDR3 nucleotides are TGTGCCAGCAGCTTTTTAGGGGAGGAAAACTCCGAGCAGTACTTC. Full variable domain (rest looked up from reference TRBV5-4 and TRBJ2-7): ETGVTQSPTHLIKTRGQQVTLRCSSQSGHNTVSWYQQALGQGPQFIFQYYREEENGRGNFPPRFSGLQFPNYSSELNVNALELDDSALYLCASSFLGEENSEQYFGPGTRLTVT.

The rearrangement uses TRBV9 and TRBJ2-3, with a possible D match to TRBD1 (6 bases). V lost 2 bases to trimming and J lost 2 bases, with 12 bases between them. Germline values: CDR1 SGDLS, CDR2 YYNGEE. This CDR3 region has 15 residues. CDR3 bases: TGTGCCAGCAGCGTTGGGACACCTTACACAGATACGCAGTATTTT. This codes for CASSVGTPYTDTQYF.

CDR3: CASSIRVGTEAFF. The DNA of the CDR3 is TGTGCCAGCTCAATCAGGGTTGGCACTGAAGCTTTCTTT. The chain uses TRBV18 and TRBJ1-1, with D perhaps matching TRBD1 (5 bases). Germline V lookup: CDR1 KGHSH, CDR2 LQKENI. Between the trimmed V and J ends, which lost 5 bases and 4 bases, there was a span of 11 bases. The CDR3 length is 13 residues.

The chain combines TRBV9 with TRBJ2-7; D is perhaps TRBD1 (6 bases). This CDR3 has 15 amino acids. Germline-derived CDR1 and CDR2 are SGDLS and YYNGEE. V lost 0 bases, J lost 6 bases, and 16 bases lay in between. CDR3 DNA sequence: TGTGCCAGCAGCGTAGCTGGCGCACCAGGGGCCGAGCAGTACTTC. Translating it yields CASSVAGAPGAEQYF.

The gene calls are TRBV19 and TRBJ2-3; 8 nucleotides agree with TRBD2. V dropped 8 bases and J dropped 4; count of bases not matched to a gene: 11. The CDR3 has 15 amino acids. The V gene's germline CDR1 is LNHDA and CDR2 SQIVND (reference sequence). The CDR3 sequence is CASSEAGVPADTQYF. DNA for the CDR3: TGTGCCAGTTCTGAAGCGGGAGTTCCCGCAGATACGCAGTATTTT.

This rearrangement joins TRBV10-3 to TRBJ1-2; D perhaps matches TRBD1 (5 bases). CDR3 length equals 14 residues. The germline CDR1 and CDR2 sequences are ENHRY and SYGVKD. Trimming left V 3 bases short and J 1 base short, with 9 bases between. CDR3 sequence (DNA): TGTGCCATCAGTGACCAGGGAGGTAACTATGGCTACACCTTC. Its translation: CAISDQGGNYGYTF.

The rearrangement uses TRBV7-8 and TRBJ2-3; the D gene is possibly TRBD2 (6 bases). Germline V gives CDR1 SGHVS, CDR2 FQNEAQ. CDR3 size: 15 residues. Trimming took 5 bases from V and 0 from J, leaving 12 bases between them. In nucleotides, the CDR3 is TGTGCCAGCAGCCACCGGGAGATCAGCACAGATACGCAGTATTTT. Amino acid sequence: CASSHREISTDTQYF.

This clone came up a few times. The chain links TRBV7-3 to TRBJ1-3, with 9 bases lining up with TRBD1. Germline-derived CDR1 and CDR2 are SGHTA and FQGTGA. The junction had 2 bases not matched to a gene; V was cut back by 4 bases and J by 4 bases. This CDR3 is 14 amino acids long. CDR3 region: CASSSGQGGNTIYF. The CDR3 coding sequence is TGTGCCAGCAGCTCAGGACAGGGGGGAAACACCATATATTTT.

The chain links TRBV9 to TRBJ1-3, with 7 nucleotides matching TRBD1. The CDR3 contains 15 residues. With V trimmed by 2 bases and J by 2 bases, 4 bases remained unmatched. In germline, CDR1 is SGDLS, CDR2 YYNGEE. The CDR3: CASSVTGTAGNTIYF. DNA for the CDR3: TGTGCCAGCAGCGTTACCGGGACAGCTGGAAACACCATATATTTT.

This sequence joins TRBV9 and TRBJ2-7; maybe TRBD2 (6 bases). Trimming removed 3 bases from V and 6 bases from J, with 7 bases in between. This CDR3 is 11 amino acids long. CDR1 is SGDLS and CDR2 is YYNGEE in the germline V gene. The CDR3: CASSAGGEQYF. The CDR3 DNA follows: TGTGCCAGCAGCGCCGGGGGCGAGCAGTACTTC.

V is TRBV6-5 and J is TRBJ2-7; 13 positions match TRBD2. The CDR3 is 15 residues long. From germline, CDR1 is MNHEY and CDR2 SVGAGI. Trimming took 4 bases from V and 5 from J; bases not matched to a gene: 5. The CDR3 DNA reads TGTGCCAGCAGTTCCGGGGGGACTAGCGGGAACGAGCAGTACTTC. It translates to CASSSGGTSGNEQYF.

The gene calls are TRBV16 and TRBJ1-3; TRBD1 is a possible D gene (5 bases). Trimming cost V 5 bases and J 2 bases, with 10 bases left between them. The CDR3 runs to 14 residues. Looked up from germline, CDR1 is KGHSY and CDR2 is FQNENV. The CDR3 is CASSDQGAGNTIYF. CDR3 nucleotides: TGTGCCAGCAGCGATCAGGGCGCTGGAAACACCATATATTTT. Supplemented by reference TRBV16 and TRBJ1-3, the full variable domain reads GEEVAQTPKHLVRGEGQKAKLYCAPIKGHSYVFWYQQVLKNEFKFLISFQNENVFDETGMPKERFSAKCLPNSPCSLEIQATKLEDSAVYFCASSDQGAGNTIYFGEGSWLTVV.